These T cell receptor beta chains were read from a single sample in a study of blood T cell repertoires in COVID-19. The protocol was immunoSEQ multiplex PCR, while the TCRdb copy is restricted to in-frame clones and leaves out a portion. The table lists 54,000 or so clones, about 85% of them singletons. Sequencing used peripheral blood. These receptors originate from a woman aged 80 or over with acute or convalescent COVID-19. Both conserved end residues are part of each CDR3. A D gene is named only where the DNA matches it firmly. For some rows the clone size is stated as once, few or many, or as a class when expanded; others skip it.

v_gene: TRBV28
j_gene: TRBJ2-1
abundance: NA
len: 13
d_gene: TRBD2
CDR3aa: CASTSGADNEQFF
CDR3nt: TGTGCCAGCACTAGCGGGGCAGACAATGAGCAGTTCTTC

v_gene: TRBV16
j_gene: TRBJ1-1
abundance: NA
len: 14
d_gene: NA
CDR3aa: CASSDRIGGAEAFF
CDR3nt: TGTGCCAGCAGCGATCGGATTGGAGGGGCTGAAGCTTTCTTT

v_gene: TRBV28
j_gene: TRBJ1-1
abundance: few
len: 11
d_gene: NA
CDR3aa: CASSSNTEAFF
CDR3nt: TGTGCCAGCAGTTCTAACACTGAAGCTTTCTTT

v_gene: TRBV5-4
j_gene: TRBJ2-1
abundance: NA
len: 12
d_gene: NA
CDR3aa: CASSLPGVGQFF
CDR3nt: TGTGCCAGCAGCTTGCCCGGGGTGGGGCAGTTCTTC

v_gene: TRBV5-1
j_gene: TRBJ2-5
abundance: NA
len: 19
d_gene: TRBD1
CDR3aa: CASSQVGTGAGSRRETQYF
CDR3nt: TGCGCCAGCAGCCAGGTTGGGACAGGGGCCGGGAGTCGTCGGGAGACCCAGTACTTC

v_gene: TRBV5-1
j_gene: TRBJ2-5
abundance: NA
len: 17
d_gene: TRBD2
CDR3aa: CASSIGTSGGRGETQYF
CDR3nt: TGCGCCAGCAGCATTGGGACTAGCGGGGGAAGGGGGGAGACCCAGTACTTC

v_gene: TRBV5-1
j_gene: TRBJ1-1
abundance: once
len: 16
d_gene: NA
CDR3aa: CASSPGTTGGWTEAFF
CDR3nt: TGCGCCAGCAGCCCCGGAACCACGGGGGGTTGGACTGAAGCTTTCTTT

v_gene: TRBV2
j_gene: TRBJ1-2
abundance: few
len: 15
d_gene: NA
CDR3aa: CASSESGLPTRGYTF
CDR3nt: TGTGCCAGCAGTGAATCGGGGTTGCCGACCCGGGGCTACACCTTC

v_gene: TRBV19
j_gene: TRBJ2-1
abundance: NA
len: 11
d_gene: NA
CDR3aa: CASRGLNEQFF
CDR3nt: TGTGCCAGCCGGGGGTTGAATGAGCAGTTCTTC

v_gene: TRBV10-1
j_gene: TRBJ2-7
abundance: NA
len: 11
d_gene: TRBD1
CDR3aa: CASGRGYEQYF
CDR3nt: TGCGCCAGTGGCAGGGGGTACGAGCAGTACTTC

v_gene: TRBV6-2/TRBV6-3
j_gene: TRBJ2-5
abundance: NA
len: 17
d_gene: TRBD2
CDR3aa: CASSPPGLAGEVETQYF
CDR3nt: TGTGCCAGCAGTCCCCCGGGACTAGCGGGGGAGGTGGAGACCCAGTACTTC